This T cell receptor (beta chain) was sequenced for a study of shared clonotypes between healthy human individuals. Study background: The study enrolled two women and a few men aged 18 to 49.

TCRdb's copy holds only in-frame clones and misses some; the assay was immunoSEQ multiplex PCR. The data contain around 990,000 clones, approximately 80% of them singletons. In its sample, this clone was seen a few times. Antigen specificity is unknown. Overall study results and limits: The study found lower generation probabilities in non-shared clonotypes than in those shared by all four donors.

Splitting of CD4+ cells produced CD45RA+ naive and CD45RA-negative memory subsets. V lost 6 bases, J lost 11 bases, and 19 bases lay in between. The V gene's germline CDR1 is MGHDK and CDR2 SYGVNS. This CDR3 is built from 13 residues. The chain couples TRBV25-1 to TRBJ1-1, with D perhaps matching TRBD1 (5 bases). The sequencing sample was made of memory CD4+ T cells from PBMCs. Subset noted: CD45RA-negative fraction. The sequence derives from a man aged 18 to 29 in good health. Some clones in this sample may be carry-over from other donors' samples. In DNA, the CDR3 is TGTGCCAGCAGGCCTGTGACAGAGCTGGGGGCTTTCTTT. This gives the protein CASRPVTELGAFF.